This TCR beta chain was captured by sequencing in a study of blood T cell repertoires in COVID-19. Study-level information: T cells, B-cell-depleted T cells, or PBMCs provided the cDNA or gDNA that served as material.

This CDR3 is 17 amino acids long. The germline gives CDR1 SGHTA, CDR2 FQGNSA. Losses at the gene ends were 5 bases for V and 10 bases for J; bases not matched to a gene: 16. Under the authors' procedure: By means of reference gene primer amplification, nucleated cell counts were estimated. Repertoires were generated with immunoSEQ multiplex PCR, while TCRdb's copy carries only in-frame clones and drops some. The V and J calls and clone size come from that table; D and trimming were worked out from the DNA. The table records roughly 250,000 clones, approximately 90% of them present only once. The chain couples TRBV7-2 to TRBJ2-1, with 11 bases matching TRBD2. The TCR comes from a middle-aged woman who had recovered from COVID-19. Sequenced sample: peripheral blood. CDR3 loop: CASSPFGTSGPHGEQFF. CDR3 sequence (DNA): TGTGCCAGCAGCCCTTTCGGGACTAGCGGCCCCCATGGAGAGCAGTTCTTC.